The next 17 T cell receptor beta chains were all read from a single sample in a study of blood T cell repertoires in COVID-19. Profiling relied on immunoSEQ multiplex PCR, and the TCRdb table lists in-frame clones only, not all of them. The sample carries roughly 150,000 clones, about 83% recorded once. The specimen sequenced was peripheral blood. The receptors shown here come from a woman older than 75 with COVID-19, enrolled during active disease.

V and J are TRBV9 and TRBJ1-1; 8 nucleotides agree with TRBD1. V lost 0 bases and J lost 5; bases outside the gene matches: 6. Germline-derived CDR1 and CDR2 are SGDLS and YYNGEE. The CDR3 runs to 15 residues. CDR3 nucleotide sequence: TGTGCCAGCAGCGTAGGGGGGACAGGAGGGACTGAAGCTTTCTTT. It is translated as CASSVGGTGGTEAFF.

This chain connects TRBV10-3 to TRBJ1-2; the D gene is possibly TRBD1 (6 bases). The CDR3 covers 16 residues. Germline V CDR1 and CDR2: ENHRY, SYGVKD. The V and J ends lost 0 bases and 2 bases respectively, with 13 bases between them. CDR3 sequence reads: CAISESLGAENYGYTF. The CDR3 DNA is TGTGCCATCAGTGAGTCCTTGGGGGCGGAGAACTATGGCTACACCTTC.

J is TRBJ1-2 and V is TRBV7-9; D perhaps matches TRBD1 (5 bases). Germline CDR1 and CDR2: SEHNR and FQNEAQ (reference sequence). V lost 5 bases, J lost 4 bases, and 11 bases lay in between. This CDR3 is 13 amino acids long. The CDR3 nucleotides read TGTGCCAGCAGCCAGGACGGGGGCTATGGCTACACCTTC. Its protein product is CASSQDGGYGYTF.

In DNA form, the CDR3 reads TGTGCCCTACAAGGAAGCGGATCTTACGAGCAGTACTTC. It encodes CALQGSGSYEQYF. J is TRBJ2-7 and V is TRBV28, with D tentatively TRBD2 (5 bases). The germline V and J ends were trimmed by 11 bases and 4 bases, with 18 bases remaining between them. Germline-derived CDR1 and CDR2 are MDHEN and SYDVKM. The CDR3 loop spans 13 amino acids.

This chain connects TRBV27 to TRBJ2-7; D possibly corresponds to TRBD1 (6 bases). The V gene's germline CDR1 is MNHEY and CDR2 SMNVEV (reference sequence). The CDR3 totals 15 residues. The V gene lost 5 bases and the J gene lost 0 bases, with 14 bases spanning the gap. The CDR3 bases are TGTGCCAGCAGTCCCAGGGGCATTCCCTCCTACGAGCAGTACTTC. Its translation is CASSPRGIPSYEQYF.

J is TRBJ2-1 and V is TRBV7-2; 11 nucleotides align to TRBD2. The germline V gene has CDR1 SGHTA and CDR2 FQGNSA. V was clipped by 5 bases and J by 8 bases; unmatched bases: 5. The CDR3 runs 14 residues. The CDR3 bases are TGTGCCAGCAGCCTTAGCGGGGGGGCCCATGAGCAGTTCTTC. Encoded protein: CASSLSGGAHEQFF. Looking up the rest from reference TRBV7-2 and TRBJ2-1 gives the full variable domain: GAGVSQSPSNKVTEKGKDVELRCDPISGHTALYWYRQSLGQGLEFLIYFQGNSAPDKSGLPSDRFSAERTGGSVSTLTIQRTQQEDSAVYLCASSLSGGAHEQFFGPGTRLTVL.

The chain has TRBV5-4 and TRBJ1-2, with D tentatively TRBD1 (5 bases). The CDR3 is 16 residues long. The germline CDR1 and CDR2 sequences are SGHNT and YYREEE (reference sequence). Trimming removed 0 bases from V and 0 bases from J, with 12 bases in between. CDR3 region: CASSLGFARANYGYTF. The CDR3 DNA sequence: TGTGCCAGCAGCTTGGGCTTTGCCAGGGCTAACTATGGCTACACCTTC. The variable domain in full, with the rest retrieved from reference TRBV5-4 and TRBJ1-2, is ETGVTQSPTHLIKTRGQQVTLRCSSQSGHNTVSWYQQALGQGPQFIFQYYREEENGRGNFPPRFSGLQFPNYSSELNVNALELDDSALYLCASSLGFARANYGYTFGSGTRLTVV.

J is TRBJ2-1 and V is TRBV30; 8 bases match TRBD2. Germline V gene lookup returns CDR1 GTSNPN and CDR2 SVGIG (reference sequence). CDR3 length equals 14 residues. The J segment lost 8 bases and the V segment lost 8 bases, leaving 14 bases of the junction unmatched. In nucleotides, the CDR3 is TGTGCCCAAGGCCGGGGGGGCGGTTATCATGAGCAGTTCTTC. This sequence encodes CAQGRGGGYHEQFF.

This chain joins TRBV30 and TRBJ2-3; 7 nucleotides align to TRBD2. Losses at the gene ends were 0 bases for V and 4 bases for J; bases not matched to a gene: 4. The CDR3 runs 14 residues. The germline V gene encodes CDR1 GTSNPN and CDR2 SVGIG (reference sequence). DNA of the CDR3: TGTGCCTGGAGTGTACTAGCGATCGCAGATACGCAGTATTTT. It yields the protein CAWSVLAIADTQYF.

The V and J genes are TRBV27 and TRBJ2-7; 7 bases fit TRBD1. The CDR3 is 15 residues long. V lost 6 bases to trimming and J lost 1 base; unmatched junction nucleotides: 9. CDR1 MNHEY and CDR2 SMNVEV come from the germline V gene (reference sequence). The CDR3 region has the DNA TGTGCCAGCAGCCGATCGGGACAGATTTCCTACGAGCAGTACTTC. This sequence encodes CASSRSGQISYEQYF.

The chain links TRBV2 to TRBJ2-7; D not resolved. This CDR3 spans 13 amino acids. Trimming pared 7 bases from V and 3 bases from J, leaving 13 bases between. Germline loops: CDR1 SNHLY, CDR2 FYNNEI. The chain's CDR3 is CASTNSLYYEQYF. CDR3 coding DNA: TGTGCCAGCACAAATTCTCTCTACTACGAGCAGTACTTC.

This sequence joins TRBV30 and TRBJ1-4, with TRBD1 matching 10 bases. The CDR3 length is 15 residues. Germline CDR1 GTSNPN, CDR2 SVGIG (reference sequence). The V and J ends lost 1 base and 10 bases, in that order; junction bases with no gene match: 9. The CDR3 loop reads CAWSAPGTGAGKLFF. Written as DNA, the CDR3 is TGTGCCTGGAGTGCCCCAGGGACAGGGGCTGGAAAACTGTTTTTT.

The J gene is TRBJ1-2, the V gene TRBV7-2; D gene uncertain. Trimming took off 2 bases at V and 2 bases at J, with 6 bases between the two ends. Germline-derived CDR1 and CDR2 are SGHTA and FQGNSA. The CDR3 covers 13 residues. CDR3 amino acids: CASSLLGNYGYTF. CDR3 nucleotide sequence: TGTGCCAGCAGCTTACTCGGGAACTATGGCTACACCTTC.

This clone was detected a few times. The same CDR3 arises from other DNA sequences in this sample as well. The rearrangement joins TRBV6-2 or TRBV6-3 to TRBJ1-2, with 8 bases that match TRBD1. Unmatched junction bases numbered 2, after V lost 6 bases and J lost 2 bases. CDR1 MNHEY and CDR2 SVGEGT come from the germline V gene. The CDR3 spans 13 residues. CDR3: CASSRDRNYGYTF. In nucleotides, the CDR3 is TGTGCCAGCAGCCGGGACAGGAACTATGGCTACACCTTC.

This chain uses TRBV6-5 with TRBJ2-7; 7 nucleotides line up with TRBD1. The CDR3 is made up of 14 amino acids. Per germline, CDR1 MNHEY and CDR2 SVGAGI. V trimming: 6 bases; J trimming: 5 bases; junction bases outside the gene matches: 10. Here the CDR3 reads CASRPETGYHEQYF. CDR3 bases: TGTGCCAGCAGGCCCGAGACAGGGTACCACGAGCAGTACTTC.

The chain links TRBV15 to TRBJ2-1; 11 positions agree with TRBD2. Losses at the gene ends were 1 base for V and 4 bases for J; bases not matched to a gene: 9. The germline CDR1 and CDR2 sequences are LNHNV and YYDKDF (reference sequence). CDR3 length: 18 amino acids. CDR3 residues: CATSRVGHGTSGYNEQFF. CDR3 in DNA: TGTGCCACCAGCAGAGTAGGACACGGGACTAGCGGTTACAATGAGCAGTTCTTC.

This sequence joins TRBV14 and TRBJ1-6; 7 nucleotides align to TRBD1. This CDR3 spans 15 amino acids. V trimming: 1 base; J trimming: 10 bases; junction bases outside the gene matches: 7. The germline CDR1 and CDR2 sequences are SGHDN and FVKESK. The CDR3 nucleotides are TGTGCCAGCAGCCAAGTGGCCAGGGGGGTCTCACCCCTCCACTTT. Translated, it gives CASSQVARGVSPLHF.